This T cell receptor (delta chain) was recovered during a study of gamma-delta chains in newborns, infants, children. Study context: Microbial exposure reportedly drives polyclonal innate γδ T cell expansion after birth.

With CATT, TCRdb re-called clones from the reads. In the table there are approximately 12,000 delta-chain clones, around 9% of which are singletons. CDR1 is GEAIGNYY, CDR2 EKD, per germline. V was pared by 5 bases and J by 0 bases, with 9 bases of the junction left unmatched. This CDR3 spans 16 amino acids. The sequenced sample was blood. The receptor comes from a child who was a newborn, infant or young child, either healthy, febrile or measles-vaccinated (not recorded which). The chain couples TRDV2 to TRDJ1; 9 bases fit TRDD3. The CDR3 is CACGHVLGDNTDKLIF. CDR3 nucleotide sequence: TGTGCCTGTGGTCACGTACTGGGGGACAACACCGATAAACTCATCTTT.